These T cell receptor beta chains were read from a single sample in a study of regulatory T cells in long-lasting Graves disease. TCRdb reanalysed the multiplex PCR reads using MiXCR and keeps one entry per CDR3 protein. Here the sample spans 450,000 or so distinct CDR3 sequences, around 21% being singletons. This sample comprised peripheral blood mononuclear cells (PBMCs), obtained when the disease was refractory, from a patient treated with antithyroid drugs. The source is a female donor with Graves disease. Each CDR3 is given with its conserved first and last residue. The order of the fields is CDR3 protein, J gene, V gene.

CDR3aa: CASSARGRGTFF
j_gene: TRBJ2-1
v_gene: TRBV7-9

CDR3aa: CSVERDRGEQYF
j_gene: TRBJ2-7
v_gene: TRBV29-1

CDR3aa: CAISPPGRTEAFF
j_gene: TRBJ1-1
v_gene: TRBV10-3

CDR3aa: CASRNRGSGSHEQYF
j_gene: TRBJ2-7
v_gene: TRBV6-1

CDR3aa: CASSRGAGANVLTF
j_gene: TRBJ2-6
v_gene: TRBV18

CDR3aa: CASSLVLGSLETQYF
j_gene: TRBJ2-5
v_gene: TRBV11-2

CDR3aa: CASNLGGLNTEAFF
j_gene: TRBJ1-1
v_gene: TRBV5-1

CDR3aa: CASRLRQGTGELFF
j_gene: TRBJ2-2
v_gene: TRBV28

CDR3aa: CASRNRGLQETQYF
j_gene: TRBJ2-5
v_gene: TRBV6-1

CDR3aa: CSPYLGTEAFF
j_gene: TRBJ1-1
v_gene: TRBV20-1

CDR3aa: CASSPQLYQETQYF
j_gene: TRBJ2-5
v_gene: TRBV11-2

CDR3aa: CASSQTRTEYNEQFF
j_gene: TRBJ2-1
v_gene: TRBV3-1

CDR3aa: CAISREGIGYGYTF
j_gene: TRBJ1-2
v_gene: TRBV10-3

CDR3aa: CASSTLARGTSEAFF
j_gene: TRBJ1-1
v_gene: TRBV5-1

CDR3aa: CASSLADSGNTIYF
j_gene: TRBJ1-3
v_gene: TRBV7-6

CDR3aa: CASSAGQYSGNTIYF
j_gene: TRBJ1-3
v_gene: TRBV6-1

CDR3aa: CASSGLAGDTGELFF
j_gene: TRBJ2-2
v_gene: TRBV5-1

CDR3aa: CASSLDRGRNSYEQYF
j_gene: TRBJ2-7
v_gene: TRBV6-5

CDR3aa: CAWSVRGNEQYF
j_gene: TRBJ2-7
v_gene: TRBV30

CDR3aa: CASTIAGVHYEQYF
j_gene: TRBJ2-7
v_gene: TRBV12-3/TRBV12-4

CDR3aa: CSVQLAGTIYEQYF
j_gene: TRBJ2-7
v_gene: TRBV29-1

CDR3aa: CASSPLSGWDSNQPQHF
j_gene: TRBJ1-5
v_gene: TRBV6-1

CDR3aa: CASSYQGPNTEAFF
j_gene: TRBJ1-1
v_gene: TRBV12-3/TRBV12-4

CDR3aa: CASSFVRTGANVLTF
j_gene: TRBJ2-6
v_gene: TRBV28

CDR3aa: CASSNLLAAGITDTQYF
j_gene: TRBJ2-3
v_gene: TRBV7-6

CDR3aa: CASSVGPGQGFGYTF
j_gene: TRBJ1-2
v_gene: TRBV6-4

CDR3aa: CASSRGLDPGNQPQHF
j_gene: TRBJ1-5
v_gene: TRBV4-2

CDR3aa: CASSIELQATDTQYF
j_gene: TRBJ2-3
v_gene: TRBV19

CDR3aa: CASSTGDSGIYEQYF
j_gene: TRBJ2-7
v_gene: TRBV12-3/TRBV12-4

CDR3aa: CASSPGTSGKSYF
j_gene: TRBJ2-7
v_gene: TRBV5-1

CDR3aa: CASSPAVDRAAGELFF
j_gene: TRBJ2-2
v_gene: TRBV5-4

CDR3aa: CASSEKGLATYEQYF
j_gene: TRBJ2-7
v_gene: TRBV25-1

CDR3aa: CASSVEGALSEAFF
j_gene: TRBJ1-1
v_gene: TRBV9

CDR3aa: CASSLEGFLEQYF
j_gene: TRBJ2-7
v_gene: TRBV7-9

CDR3aa: CASSLSTGTASYEQYF
j_gene: TRBJ2-7
v_gene: TRBV2

CDR3aa: CASSPASGYEQYF
j_gene: TRBJ2-7
v_gene: TRBV7-9

CDR3aa: CASSGLDRNSPLHF
j_gene: TRBJ1-6
v_gene: TRBV18

CDR3aa: CASRTGDYNEQFF
j_gene: TRBJ2-1
v_gene: TRBV28

CDR3aa: CASSFGIRGSEQYF
j_gene: TRBJ2-7
v_gene: TRBV28

CDR3aa: CASSVKRGQNYGYTF
j_gene: TRBJ1-2
v_gene: TRBV6-1

CDR3aa: CASRYSGASTDTQYF
j_gene: TRBJ2-3
v_gene: TRBV11-3

CDR3aa: CASKASNYEQYF
j_gene: TRBJ2-7
v_gene: TRBV7-9

CDR3aa: CASSQPDRGDTGELFF
j_gene: TRBJ2-2
v_gene: TRBV7-9

CDR3aa: CSVRHLSYEQYF
j_gene: TRBJ2-7
v_gene: TRBV29-1

CDR3aa: CASPGPNTEAFF
j_gene: TRBJ1-1
v_gene: TRBV27

CDR3aa: CAISVGGNQPQHF
j_gene: TRBJ1-5
v_gene: TRBV10-3

CDR3aa: CASSYSGVLTGELFF
j_gene: TRBJ2-2
v_gene: TRBV6-5

CDR3aa: CASSNHRAANPETIYF
j_gene: TRBJ1-3
v_gene: TRBV7-9

CDR3aa: CSVLTGQVYNEQFF
j_gene: TRBJ2-1
v_gene: TRBV29-1

CDR3aa: CASSQVLAQGANGYTF
j_gene: TRBJ1-2
v_gene: TRBV4-1

CDR3aa: CSALQGNYGYTF
j_gene: TRBJ1-2
v_gene: TRBV29-1

CDR3aa: CASIPTPGGSDPNTEAFF
j_gene: TRBJ1-1
v_gene: TRBV28

CDR3aa: CSAWGREKDYEQYF
j_gene: TRBJ2-7
v_gene: TRBV20-1

CDR3aa: CASSPSGGGQPQHF
j_gene: TRBJ1-5
v_gene: TRBV27

CDR3aa: CASSLSWREIAETQYF
j_gene: TRBJ2-5
v_gene: TRBV27

CDR3aa: CASSDTGGGSNQPQHF
j_gene: TRBJ1-5
v_gene: TRBV25-1

CDR3aa: CASSLWETGAYEQYF
j_gene: TRBJ2-7
v_gene: TRBV28